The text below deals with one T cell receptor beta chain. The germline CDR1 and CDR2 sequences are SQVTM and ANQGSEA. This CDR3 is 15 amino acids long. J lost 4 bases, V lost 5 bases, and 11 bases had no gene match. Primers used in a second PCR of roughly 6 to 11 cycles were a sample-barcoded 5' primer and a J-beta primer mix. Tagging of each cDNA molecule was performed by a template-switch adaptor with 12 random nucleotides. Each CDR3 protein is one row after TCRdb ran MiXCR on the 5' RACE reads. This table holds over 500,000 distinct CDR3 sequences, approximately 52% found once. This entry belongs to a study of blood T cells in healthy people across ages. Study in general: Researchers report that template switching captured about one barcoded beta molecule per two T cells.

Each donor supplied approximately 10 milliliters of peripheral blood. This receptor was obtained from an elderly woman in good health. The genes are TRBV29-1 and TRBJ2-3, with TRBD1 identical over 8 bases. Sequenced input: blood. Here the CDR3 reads CSVPGTGGVPDTQYF. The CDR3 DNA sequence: TGCAGCGTTCCCGGGACAGGTGGTGTCCCAGATACGCAGTATTTT.